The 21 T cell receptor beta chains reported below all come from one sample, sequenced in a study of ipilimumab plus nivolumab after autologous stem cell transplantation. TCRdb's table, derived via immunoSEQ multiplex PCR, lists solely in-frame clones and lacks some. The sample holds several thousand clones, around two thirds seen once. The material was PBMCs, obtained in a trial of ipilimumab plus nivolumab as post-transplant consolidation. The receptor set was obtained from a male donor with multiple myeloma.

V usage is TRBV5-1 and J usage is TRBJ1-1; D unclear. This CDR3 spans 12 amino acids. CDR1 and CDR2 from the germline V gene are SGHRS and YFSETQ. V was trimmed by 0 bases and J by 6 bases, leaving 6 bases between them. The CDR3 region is CASSLVGSEAFF. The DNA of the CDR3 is TGCGCCAGCAGCTTGGTCGGTTCTGAAGCTTTCTTT.

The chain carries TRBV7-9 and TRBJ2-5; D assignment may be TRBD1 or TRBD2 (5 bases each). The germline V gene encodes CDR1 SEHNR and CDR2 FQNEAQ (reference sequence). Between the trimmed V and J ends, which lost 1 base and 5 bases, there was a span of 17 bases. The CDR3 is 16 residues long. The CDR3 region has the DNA TGTGCCAGCAGCTTAGGCCCGTCGGGGCGCCGGGAGACCCAGTACTTC. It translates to CASSLGPSGRRETQYF.

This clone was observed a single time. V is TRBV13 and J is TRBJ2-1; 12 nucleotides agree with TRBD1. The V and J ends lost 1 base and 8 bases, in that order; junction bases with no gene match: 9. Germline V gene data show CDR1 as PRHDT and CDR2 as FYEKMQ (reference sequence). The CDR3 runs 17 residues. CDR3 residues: CASSLAPPGQGADEQFF. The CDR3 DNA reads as TGTGCCAGCAGCTTAGCCCCTCCGGGACAGGGGGCCGATGAGCAGTTCTTC.

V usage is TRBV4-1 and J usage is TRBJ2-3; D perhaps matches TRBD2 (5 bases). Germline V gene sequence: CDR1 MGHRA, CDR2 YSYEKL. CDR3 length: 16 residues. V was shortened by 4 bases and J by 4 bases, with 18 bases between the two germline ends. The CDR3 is CASSPAGSVGADTQYF. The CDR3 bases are TGCGCCAGCAGCCCAGCTGGGAGCGTCGGGGCAGATACGCAGTATTTT.

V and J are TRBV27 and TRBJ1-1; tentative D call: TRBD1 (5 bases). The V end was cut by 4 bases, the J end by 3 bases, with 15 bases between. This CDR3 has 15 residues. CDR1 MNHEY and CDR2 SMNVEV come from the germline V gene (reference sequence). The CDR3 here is CASSYYRGWDTEAFF. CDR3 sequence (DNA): TGTGCCAGCAGTTACTATAGGGGATGGGACACTGAAGCTTTCTTT.

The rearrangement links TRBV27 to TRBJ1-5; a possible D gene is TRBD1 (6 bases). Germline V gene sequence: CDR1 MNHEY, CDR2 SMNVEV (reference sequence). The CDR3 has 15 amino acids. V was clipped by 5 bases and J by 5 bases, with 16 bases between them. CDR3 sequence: CASSPRGDGYQPQHF. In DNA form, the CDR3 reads TGTGCCAGCAGTCCGAGGGGGGACGGTTATCAGCCCCAGCATTTT.

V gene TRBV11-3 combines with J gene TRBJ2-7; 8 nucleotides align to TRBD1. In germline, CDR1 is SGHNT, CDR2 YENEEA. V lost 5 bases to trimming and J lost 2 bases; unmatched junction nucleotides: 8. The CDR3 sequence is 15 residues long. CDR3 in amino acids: CASSVGQEITYEQYF. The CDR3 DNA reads TGTGCCAGCAGCGTGGGACAGGAAATCACCTACGAGCAGTACTTC.

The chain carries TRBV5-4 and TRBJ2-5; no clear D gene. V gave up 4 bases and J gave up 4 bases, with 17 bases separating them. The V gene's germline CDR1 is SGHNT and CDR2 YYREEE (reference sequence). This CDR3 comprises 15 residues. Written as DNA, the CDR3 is TGTGCCAGCAGCCCGTCGTGGTATGAAGGAGAGACCCAGTACTTC. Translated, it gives CASSPSWYEGETQYF.

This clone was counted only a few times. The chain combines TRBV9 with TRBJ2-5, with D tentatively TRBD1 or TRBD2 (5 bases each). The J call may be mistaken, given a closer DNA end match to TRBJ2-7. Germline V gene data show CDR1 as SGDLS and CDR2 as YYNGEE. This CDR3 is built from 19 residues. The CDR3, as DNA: TGTGCCAGCAGCGTAGGTCCTACCGGGACCGGGTCGGGTATATACGAGCAGTACTTC. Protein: CASSVGPTGTGSGIYEQYF.

Here the CDR3 reads CASSFAAAMGGGTGELFF. The CDR3 bases are TGTGCCAGCAGCTTCGCCGCAGCGATGGGGGGAGGCACCGGGGAGCTGTTTTTT. This sequence joins TRBV7-5 and TRBJ2-2; the table gives TRBD2 as D, unverified against the DNA. TRBV7-5 is a known pseudogene. This CDR3 has 18 residues.

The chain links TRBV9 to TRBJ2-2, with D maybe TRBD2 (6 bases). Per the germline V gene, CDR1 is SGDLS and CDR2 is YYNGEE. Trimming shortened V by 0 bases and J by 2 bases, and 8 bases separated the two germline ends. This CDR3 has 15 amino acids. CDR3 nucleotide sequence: TGTGCCAGCAGCGTAGCGGGGACTAACACCGGGGAGCTGTTTTTT. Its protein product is CASSVAGTNTGELFF.

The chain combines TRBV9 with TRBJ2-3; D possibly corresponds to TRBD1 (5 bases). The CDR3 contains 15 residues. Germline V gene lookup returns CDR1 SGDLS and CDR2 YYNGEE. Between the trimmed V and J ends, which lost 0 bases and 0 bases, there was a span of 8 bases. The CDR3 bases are TGTGCCAGCAGCGTAGAACAGGCTAGCACAGATACGCAGTATTTT. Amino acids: CASSVEQASTDTQYF. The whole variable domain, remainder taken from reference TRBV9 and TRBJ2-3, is DSGVTQTPKHLITATGQRVTLRCSPRSGDLSVYWYQQSLDQGLQFLIQYYNGEERAKGNILERFSAQQFPDLHSELNLSSLELGDSALYFCASSVEQASTDTQYFGPGTRLTVL.

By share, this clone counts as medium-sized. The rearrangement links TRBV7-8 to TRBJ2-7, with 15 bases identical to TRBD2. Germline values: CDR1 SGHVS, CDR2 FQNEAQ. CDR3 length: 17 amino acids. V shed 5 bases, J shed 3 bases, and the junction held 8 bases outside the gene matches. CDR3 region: CASSGPGLAGGSYEQYF. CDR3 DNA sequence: TGTGCCAGCAGCGGACCTGGACTAGCGGGAGGGAGCTACGAGCAGTACTTC.

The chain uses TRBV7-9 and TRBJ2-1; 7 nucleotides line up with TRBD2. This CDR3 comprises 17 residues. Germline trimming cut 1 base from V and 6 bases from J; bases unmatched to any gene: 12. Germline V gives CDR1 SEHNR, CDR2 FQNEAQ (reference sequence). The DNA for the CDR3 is TGTGCCAGCAGCTTAGGGCCTGCGGGAGTTTTCGGCAATGAGCAGTTCTTC. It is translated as CASSLGPAGVFGNEQFF. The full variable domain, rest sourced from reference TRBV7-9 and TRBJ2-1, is DTGVSQNPRHKITKRGQNVTFRCDPISEHNRLYWYRQTLGQGPEFLTYFQNEAQLEKSRLLSDRFSAERPKGSFSTLEIQRTEQGDSAMYLCASSLGPAGVFGNEQFFGPGTRLTVL.

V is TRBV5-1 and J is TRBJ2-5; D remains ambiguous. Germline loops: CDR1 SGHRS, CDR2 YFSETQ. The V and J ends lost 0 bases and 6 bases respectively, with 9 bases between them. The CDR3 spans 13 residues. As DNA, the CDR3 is TGCGCCAGCAGCTTGGCCTCAGGCCAGACCCAGTACTTC. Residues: CASSLASGQTQYF.

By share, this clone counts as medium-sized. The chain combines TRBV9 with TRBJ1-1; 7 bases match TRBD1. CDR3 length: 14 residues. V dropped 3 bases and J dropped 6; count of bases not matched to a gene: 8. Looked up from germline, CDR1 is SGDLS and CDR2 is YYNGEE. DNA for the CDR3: TGTGCCAGCAGCGGACGACAGGGCAGGCCTGAAGCTTTCTTT. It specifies CASSGRQGRPEAFF.

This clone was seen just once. CDR3 nucleotide sequence: TGTGCCAGCAGCTTGGATGGCAGGCCCGTCTATGGCTACACCTTC. It codes for CASSLDGRPVYGYTF. The chain employs TRBV5-8 and TRBJ1-2; no clear D gene. Germline V gene sequence: CDR1 SGHTS, CDR2 YDEGEE. Trimming pared 0 bases from V and 4 bases from J, leaving 13 bases between. The CDR3 has 15 amino acids.

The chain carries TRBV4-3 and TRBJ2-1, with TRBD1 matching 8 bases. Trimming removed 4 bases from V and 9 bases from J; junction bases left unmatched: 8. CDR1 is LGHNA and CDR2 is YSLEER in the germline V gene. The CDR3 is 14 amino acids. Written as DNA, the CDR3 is TGCGCCAGCAGCCGAGGACAGGGAAGGGGTGAGCAGTTCTTC. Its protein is CASSRGQGRGEQFF.

CDR3 nucleotides: TGTGCCGCCGGACCGAGTACAGGGGGCACTGAGCAGTTCTTC. Translated: CAAGPSTGGTEQFF. The chain links TRBV10-3 to TRBJ2-1; 9 bases agree with TRBD1. The CDR3 has 14 residues. The germline V gene encodes CDR1 ENHRY and CDR2 SYGVKD. Trimming at V came to 11 bases and at J to 9 bases, leaving 14 bases not matched to a gene.

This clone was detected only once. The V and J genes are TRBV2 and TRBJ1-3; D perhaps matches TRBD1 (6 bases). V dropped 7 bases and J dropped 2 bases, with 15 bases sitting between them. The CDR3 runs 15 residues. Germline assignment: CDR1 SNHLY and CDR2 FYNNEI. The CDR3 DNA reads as TGTGCCAGCAAGCCCGGCAGGGGCCCTGGAAACACCATATATTTT. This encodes CASKPGRGPGNTIYF.

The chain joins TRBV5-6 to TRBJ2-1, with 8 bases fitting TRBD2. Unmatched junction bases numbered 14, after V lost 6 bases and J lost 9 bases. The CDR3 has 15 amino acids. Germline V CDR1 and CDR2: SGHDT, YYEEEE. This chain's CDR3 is CASTLPPGLDFEQFF. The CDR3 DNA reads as TGTGCCAGCACCCTTCCCCCGGGACTAGATTTTGAGCAGTTCTTC.